The 27 T cell receptor beta chains reported below all come from one sample, sequenced in a study of vaccination and CD4 T cells after COVID-19. Cultured CD4+ T cell DNA was sequenced using the Oncomine TCR Beta short-read assay. Using its own MiXCR run on the PCR reads, TCRdb lists one record per CDR3 protein. The data hold 20,000 or so distinct CDR3 sequences, with about 40% observed a single time. The treatment was: approximately 9-day PBMC culture with coronavirus spike peptide pools or control peptides (ViraFEST assay). No antigen is known for these receptors. The sample consisted of CD4+ T cells from blood, cultured in vitro, taken before SARS-CoV-2 vaccination. The source is a human donor who had recovered from COVID-19.

The V gene is TRBV7-9, the J gene TRBJ1-1; no firm D call. The V end lost 0 bases, the J end lost 1 base, and 9 bases lay between the germline ends. Looked up from germline, CDR1 is SEHNR and CDR2 is FQNEAQ (reference sequence). The CDR3 contains 15 residues. DNA of the CDR3: TGTGCCAGCAGCTTAGCCTCGGGAGCGAACACTGAAGCTTTCTTT. Its translation is CASSLASGANTEAFF. Combining the CDR3 with reference TRBV7-9 and TRBJ1-1 gives the whole variable domain DTGVSQNPRHKITKRGQNVTFRCDPISEHNRLYWYRQTLGQGPEFLTYFQNEAQLEKSRLLSDRFSAERPKGSFSTLEIQRTEQGDSAMYLCASSLASGANTEAFFGQGTRLTVV.

This clonotype has just a few counts. The gene calls are TRBV12-3 or TRBV12-4 and TRBJ1-6; D is perhaps TRBD1 (5 bases). V gave up 7 bases and J gave up 14 bases, with 21 bases separating them. The CDR3 is 14 residues long. CDR3 nucleotide sequence: TGTGCCAGCACCTTAGGCGGGGCCGGAAGGGCCCTCCACTTT. Amino acid sequence: CASTLGGAGRALHF.

This CDR3 is CASSLKVNTEAFF. DNA of the CDR3: TGTGCCAGCAGCTTAAAGGTGAACACTGAAGCTTTCTTT. This rearrangement joins TRBV7-3 to TRBJ1-1; D not resolved. V was trimmed by 1 base and J by 0 bases, leaving 3 bases between them. CDR1 is SGHTA, CDR2 FQGTGA, per germline. This CDR3 contains 13 residues.

The rearrangement links TRBV28 to TRBJ2-7; D could derive from TRBD1 or TRBD2 (5 bases each). The V end was cut by 5 bases, the J end by 3 bases, with 14 bases between. This CDR3 is 14 amino acids long. CDR1 and CDR2 from the germline V gene are MDHEN and SYDVKM. CDR3 sequence (DNA): TGTGCCAGCAGTCCCCCTCAGGGAGACTACGAGCAGTACTTC. As protein: CASSPPQGDYEQYF.

CDR3 DNA sequence: TGTGCCAGCAGCTTTAGGGGGGAGAACACTGAAGCTTTCTTT. Translated: CASSFRGENTEAFF. J is TRBJ1-1 and V is TRBV11-2; possible D gene TRBD1, 6 bases. Trimming stripped 3 bases from V and 1 base from J, with 9 bases between. This CDR3 contains 14 residues. CDR1 is SGHAT and CDR2 is FQNNGV in the germline V gene.

The chain is built from TRBV7-9 and TRBJ2-1; no clear D gene. The CDR3 loop spans 15 amino acids. The V end lost 2 bases, the J end lost 5 bases, and 13 bases lay between the germline ends. From germline, CDR1 is SEHNR and CDR2 FQNEAQ (reference sequence). CDR3 protein: CASSLSAGSNNEQFF. CDR3 sequence (DNA): TGTGCCAGCAGCTTATCGGCTGGGTCCAACAATGAGCAGTTCTTC.

This clonotype has a handful of counts. The genes are TRBV2 and TRBJ2-2, with 9 bases identical to TRBD1. From germline, CDR1 is SNHLY and CDR2 FYNNEI. The ends lost 5 bases at V and 3 bases at J; junction bases unmatched: 4. The CDR3 is 15 amino acids. The CDR3 sequence: CASSPTGGDTGELFF. CDR3 coding DNA: TGTGCCAGCAGTCCGACAGGGGGAGACACCGGGGAGCTGTTTTTT.

The V call is TRBV12-3 or TRBV12-4, the J call TRBJ2-5; D is possibly TRBD1 (5 bases). The ends were cut back, 2 bases at V and 1 base at J, with 14 bases in the middle. The CDR3 loop spans 16 amino acids. CDR3 region: CASSLNDRAFQETQYF. CDR3 DNA: TGTGCCAGCAGTTTAAACGACAGAGCTTTCCAAGAGACCCAGTACTTC.

This CDR3 reads CASSSADQGYSPLHF. CDR3 nucleotide sequence: TGCGCCAGCAGCTCCGCGGACCAGGGATATTCACCCCTCCACTTT. J is TRBJ1-6 and V is TRBV5-1; possible D gene TRBD1, 5 bases. The V gene lost 3 bases and the J gene lost 8 bases, with 15 bases spanning the gap. The germline V gene encodes CDR1 SGHRS and CDR2 YFSETQ. CDR3 length: 15 residues.

The chain recombines TRBV5-1 with TRBJ1-2; a weak D match, TRBD1 (5 bases). The CDR3 consists of 16 residues. V lost 0 bases and J lost 7, with 19 bases in between. Germline CDR1 SGHRS, CDR2 YFSETQ. CDR3 amino acids: CASSLGVMGDATGYTF. CDR3 coding DNA: TGCGCCAGCAGCTTGGGCGTGATGGGGGACGCTACTGGCTACACCTTC.

This clonotype was counted a few times. J is TRBJ2-7 and V is TRBV6-2 or TRBV6-3, with TRBD2 as a possible D gene (6 bases). The CDR3 contains 14 residues. V gave up 2 bases and J gave up 6 bases, with 14 bases separating them. The germline V gene encodes CDR1 MNHEY and CDR2 SVGEGT. The CDR3 region has the DNA TGTGCCAGCAGTTACAGCGGACTAACTGCCGAGCAGTACTTC. Translation gives CASSYSGLTAEQYF.

The rearrangement joins TRBV6-2 or TRBV6-3 to TRBJ1-1; a weak D match, TRBD1 (6 bases). Germline CDR1 MNHEY, CDR2 SVGEGT. The CDR3 consists of 14 residues. Trimming took off 2 bases at V and 7 bases at J, with 14 bases between the two ends. The CDR3 spells CASSYRGATLEAFF. CDR3 nucleotides: TGTGCCAGCAGTTACCGGGGGGCCACCCTTGAAGCTTTCTTT.

This rearrangement joins TRBV6-1 to TRBJ2-3, with unresolved D. V was trimmed by 8 bases and J by 1 base, leaving 4 bases between them. CDR3 length: 11 amino acids. CDR1 and CDR2 (germline): MNHNS, SASEGT. The CDR3 protein is CASQGTDTQYF. Written as DNA, the CDR3 is TGTGCCAGCCAGGGCACAGATACGCAGTATTTT.

The rearrangement uses TRBV20-1 and TRBJ2-7; 8 nucleotides agree with TRBD2. Unmatched junction bases numbered 8, after V lost 2 bases and J lost 2 bases. CDR1 and CDR2 (germline): DFQATT, SNEGSKA (reference sequence). The CDR3 is 15 residues long. CDR3 nucleotide sequence: TGCAGTGCTAGACGAGGAGATAGCGGGACCTACGAGCAGTACTTC. It encodes CSARRGDSGTYEQYF.

V usage is TRBV11-3 and J usage is TRBJ2-5; TRBD1 matches at 7 bases. Trimming at V came to 7 bases and at J to 5 bases, leaving 13 bases not matched to a gene. In germline, CDR1 is SGHNT, CDR2 YENEEA. The CDR3 totals 15 residues. The chain's CDR3 is CASTKGARLGETQYF. CDR3 coding DNA: TGTGCCAGCACTAAGGGGGCGCGGCTAGGTGAGACCCAGTACTTC. Combining the CDR3 with reference TRBV11-3 and TRBJ2-5 gives the whole variable domain EAGVVQSPRYKIIEKKQPVAFWCNPISGHNTLYWYLQNLGQGPELLIRYENEEAVDDSQLPKDRFSAERLKGVDSTLKIQPAELGDSAVYLCASTKGARLGETQYFGPGTRLLVL.

The rearrangement joins TRBV7-9 to TRBJ2-3; D unclear. Germline loops: CDR1 SEHNR, CDR2 FQNEAQ (reference sequence). The V end was cut by 6 bases, the J end by 1 base, with 5 bases between. The CDR3 loop spans 12 amino acids. CDR3 nucleotides: TGTGCCAGCAGGACGGGCACAGATACGCAGTATTTT. It translates to CASRTGTDTQYF.

The chain combines TRBV6-1 with TRBJ1-2; possibly TRBD1 for D (6 bases). The CDR3 is 18 amino acids. Germline V CDR1 and CDR2: MNHNS, SASEGT. Trimming removed 6 bases at V and 5 bases at J, with 28 bases between. CDR3 amino acids: CASRPFYRVSVSLYGYTF. The CDR3 region has the DNA TGTGCCAGCAGACCTTTCTACAGGGTTTCAGTCTCCCTATATGGCTACACCTTC.

The chain recombines TRBV12-3 or TRBV12-4 with TRBJ1-2; D is possibly TRBD1 (6 bases). The CDR3 spans 14 residues. V gave up 6 bases and J gave up 2 bases, with 13 bases separating them. CDR3 protein: CASRRRTVNYGYTF. The CDR3 nucleotides read TGTGCCAGCAGGAGACGGACAGTAAACTATGGCTACACCTTC.

This rearrangement joins TRBV6-5 to TRBJ2-1; no firm D call. Deletions cut 0 bases from V and 2 bases from J, with 8 bases between. CDR1 and CDR2 (germline): MNHEY, SVGAGI. The CDR3 contains 15 residues. The CDR3 here is CASSYSIKTYNEQFF. The CDR3 DNA reads TGTGCCAGCAGTTACTCGATCAAGACCTACAATGAGCAGTTCTTC.

This clonotype has more than one count but fewer than ten. This sequence joins TRBV7-3 and TRBJ1-1; the D is unclear. In germline, CDR1 is SGHTA, CDR2 FQGTGA. The CDR3 runs 14 residues. Between the trimmed V and J ends, which lost 3 bases and 4 bases, there was a span of 12 bases. The CDR3 DNA is TGTGCCAGCAGCTTTAGCACACGGGGCACTGAAGCTTTCTTT. This codes for CASSFSTRGTEAFF.

This chain uses TRBV7-9 with TRBJ1-3; D may be TRBD1 (6 bases). CDR3 size: 14 residues. In germline, CDR1 is SEHNR, CDR2 FQNEAQ (reference sequence). Trimming left V 5 bases short and J 3 bases short, with 11 bases between. The CDR3 protein is CASSPQGYGNTIYF. CDR3 coding DNA: TGTGCCAGCAGCCCACAGGGTTATGGAAACACCATATATTTT.

The chain uses TRBV11-3 and TRBJ2-5; 10 bases align to TRBD1. Germline values: CDR1 SGHNT, CDR2 YENEEA. The ends lost 1 base at V and 5 bases at J; junction bases unmatched: 4. The CDR3 is 15 amino acids. DNA of the CDR3: TGTGCCAGCAGCTTAGGGACAGGGGGTAGGGAGACCCAGTACTTC. It specifies CASSLGTGGRETQYF.

This sequence joins TRBV6-1 and TRBJ1-2; the D is unclear. There are 15 residues in the CDR3. Trimming removed 2 bases at V and 1 base at J, with 11 bases between. Germline V lookup: CDR1 MNHNS, CDR2 SASEGT. The CDR3 DNA follows: TGTGCCAGCAGTGAAAGGGCAGACCTTAACTATGGCTACACCTTC. As protein: CASSERADLNYGYTF.

This clonotype has only a few counts. This chain links TRBV7-9 with TRBJ1-3, with D possibly TRBD1 on 5 matching bases. Germline CDR1 reads SEHNR; CDR2 reads FQNEAQ (reference sequence). This CDR3 is 15 amino acids long. V lost 8 bases to trimming and J lost 0 bases, with 14 bases between them. The CDR3 sequence is CASWTSGDSGNTIYF. CDR3 bases: TGTGCCAGCTGGACCTCGGGGGACTCTGGAAACACCATATATTTT. The full variable domain, with the rest looked up from reference TRBV7-9 and TRBJ1-3, is DTGVSQNPRHKITKRGQNVTFRCDPISEHNRLYWYRQTLGQGPEFLTYFQNEAQLEKSRLLSDRFSAERPKGSFSTLEIQRTEQGDSAMYLCASWTSGDSGNTIYFGEGSWLTVV.

This clonotype has a single count. CDR3 nucleotide sequence: TGTGCCAGCAGTCCTACCCTGACTAGCGGTTACCACAATGAGCAGTTCTTC. Translation gives CASSPTLTSGYHNEQFF. The V call is TRBV28, the J call TRBJ2-1; 9 bases line up with TRBD2. CDR3 length: 17 amino acids. Germline CDR1 reads MDHEN; CDR2 reads SYDVKM. With V trimmed by 5 bases and J by 5 bases, 13 bases remained unmatched.

The chain combines TRBV6-2 or TRBV6-3 with TRBJ1-5; no definite D call. The CDR3 extends over 14 amino acids. The germline V gene encodes CDR1 MNHEY and CDR2 SVGEGT. With 2 bases removed from V and 3 bases from J, the gap between germline ends came to 8 bases. The CDR3 reads CASSYPGLNQPQHF. CDR3 nucleotides: TGTGCCAGCAGTTACCCGGGTCTCAATCAGCCCCAGCATTTT.

Sample share makes this clonotype medium-sized (0.01 to 0.1%). J is TRBJ1-5 and V is TRBV7-2; 7 nucleotides match TRBD1. The germline gives CDR1 SGHTA, CDR2 FQGNSA. With 4 bases clipped from V and 6 bases from J, the junction kept 3 bases outside the gene matches. The CDR3 covers 13 residues. The CDR3 DNA reads TGTGCCAGCAGCTCCCGACAGGGTCAGCCCCAGCATTTT. Its protein is CASSSRQGQPQHF.